This T cell receptor (beta chain) was recovered during a study of T cells in Graves' hyperthyroidism and ophthalmopathy. There are 15 residues in the CDR3. CDR1 MNHEY and CDR2 SMNVEV come from the germline V gene (reference sequence). Trimming removed 6 bases at V and 4 bases at J, with 17 bases between. Findings and caveats of the study: The model foresaw ophthalmopathy a median around 6.4 months prior to onset. Stable hyperthyroidism and ophthalmopathy were separated using 13 V-J signatures.

This clonotype was observed a handful of times. The antigen remains undetermined. Used for diagnoses were clinical symptoms, serum thyroxine and TRAb, thyroid ultrasound and orbital computed tomography. From under 12 ml of fresh peripheral blood, PBMCs were isolated. Amplification of TCR beta CDR3 regions was performed using RNA transcripts as template. The HTBI set primed first-round TCR CDR3 RT-PCR. TCRdb recomputed calls from the multiplex PCR reads with MiXCR, one row per CDR3 protein. The repertoire holds almost 500,000 distinct CDR3 sequences, approximately 23% seen once, with less than 65% in the top ten.

The TCR sequence derives from a woman aged 70-85 years with Graves' ophthalmopathy. The V and J genes are TRBV27 and TRBJ2-3, with a weak D call TRBD2 (7 bases). Sequencing used blood. The DNA of the CDR3 is TGTGCCAGCAGCCCGGGGGCGGGAGCTCCAGATACGCAGTATTTT. It codes for CASSPGAGAPDTQYF.